This T cell receptor beta chain stems from a study of graft-versus-host responses after intestinal transplantation. TCRdb keeps only in-frame clones here, not all; method: immunoSEQ multiplex PCR. The sample carries about 96,000 clones, approximately 90% recorded once. Findings and limits, study-wide: Levels of circulating GvH clones at their peak were associated with early post-transplant HvG declines.

Comments on this clone: Its antigen is not known. The sample carries other DNA sequences with the same CDR3.

Germline loops: CDR1 SGHRS, CDR2 YFSETQ. The CDR3 spans 15 residues. V was clipped by 4 bases and J by 1 base; unmatched bases: 2. The chain links TRBV5-1 to TRBJ2-1; TRBD1 aligns across 10 bases. The clonotype comes from a human donor who received an intestinal transplant. The sequences come from unstimulated CD4+ T cells sorted from spleen or lymph node cells, collected before intestinal transplant. The CDR3 protein is CASSVDRGSYNEQFF. The CDR3 DNA reads TGCGCCAGCAGCGTGGACAGGGGGTCCTACAATGAGCAGTTCTTC.